These T cell receptor beta chains were read from a single sample in a study of cytomegalovirus exposure and HLA in healthy donors. The repertoire was sequenced with immunoSEQ multiplex PCR; TCRdb's copy has only in-frame clones and lacks some. The table lists over 85,000 clones, less than 85% of them singletons. Sequenced material: PBMCs. Receptor source: a man between 25 and 39 years old in good health and CMV-seropositive. Both conserved end residues are trimmed from each CDR3. The order of the fields is V gene, CDR3 protein.

>TRBV16
ASSQFDGDHEQY
>TRBV4-3
ASSPRGGANYGYT
>TRBV14
ASSQEGRHLHNSPLH
>TRBV5-4
ASSVDGLSTDTQY
>TRBV7-9
ASSLSAGGYEQY
>TRBV28
ASSLQETQY
>TRBV19
ASSILSGQLGTEAF
>TRBV4-3
ASSQDPGQGHTEAF
>TRBV9
ASSVGLGQGTDTQY
>TRBV6-5
ASSERGHEQY
>TRBV28
ASSSRQGAYNSPLH
>TRBV18
ASSPPNPGGSYEQY
>TRBV13
ASSSSGANVLT
>TRBV5-1
ASSIGTTGPYEQY
>TRBV5-1
ASSANTGSPGETQY
>TRBV4-3
ASSQVANNYGYT
>TRBV10-2
ASIPGQGAGVNTEAF
>TRBV19
ASSNTGPREQY